This is a list of T cell receptor beta chains from one sample in a study of technical replicates of blood from several donors. Assay: immunoSEQ multiplex PCR; the TCRdb copy retains only in-frame clones and omits some. The repertoire consists of under 90,000 clones, with roughly 94% occurring once and the leading ten covering about 0.25%. Sequencing was carried out using T cells isolated from PBMCs. These TCRs come from a human donor in good health. Both conserved end residues are part of each CDR3. A D gene is named only where the DNA matches it firmly. Some rows mark clone size as missing; the rest say once, few, many or name a class of expanded clone.

v_gene	len	abundance	j_gene	d_gene	CDR3nt	CDR3aa
TRBV9	14	once	TRBJ2-1	.	TGTGCCAGCAGCCCAGGGGCCTCTGGAAATGAGCAGTTCTTC	CASSPGASGNEQFF
TRBV2	20	.	TRBJ2-1	TRBD1	TGTGCCAGCAGAACCGATATCTTAAGGGACAGGGGCCGCAGGTTCGATGAGCAGTTCTTC	CASRTDILRDRGRRFDEQFF
TRBV10-3	17	.	TRBJ2-1	.	TGTGCCATCCGGAGGCTACGGGAGGGGGCCCTAAACAATGAGCAGTTCTTC	CAIRRLREGALNNEQFF
TRBV14	17	.	TRBJ2-1	.	TGTGCCAGCAGCCAAGATGGCAGACAAGTATTCTACAATGAGCAGTTCTTC	CASSQDGRQVFYNEQFF
TRBV4-1	15	.	TRBJ1-1	.	TGCGCCAGCAGCCAAGACTGGGCCCTGGGCACTGAAGCTTTCTTT	CASSQDWALGTEAFF
TRBV4-2	20	.	TRBJ2-5	TRBD2	TGTGCCAGCAGCCAAGATCTAGGACTAGCGGGAGGCCGGGTCCTGGGAACCCAGTACTTC	CASSQDLGLAGGRVLGTQYF
TRBV19	16	.	TRBJ2-3	TRBD2	TGTGCCAGTAGTATCAGCGGGGTAGGATCAACAGATACGCAGTATTTT	CASSISGVGSTDTQYF
TRBV4-1	14	.	TRBJ2-1	.	TGCGCCAGCAGCCAAAGCTCGACCTACAATGAGCAGTTCTTC	CASSQSSTYNEQFF
TRBV5-1	15	.	TRBJ1-2	TRBD1	TGCGCCAGCAGCCCTACAGGGGGAACTAACTATGGCTACACCTTC	CASSPTGGTNYGYTF
TRBV7-9	16	.	TRBJ1-1	.	TGTGCCAGCACCTTAGGCGGGGCTACCATGAACACTGAAGCTTTCTTT	CASTLGGATMNTEAFF
TRBV15	15	.	TRBJ2-3	.	TGTGCCACCAGCAGAGATCTAACCGACACAGATACGCAGTATTTT	CATSRDLTDTDTQYF
TRBV4-1	13	.	TRBJ2-7	.	TGCGCCAGCAGCCAAGGTGACAGCTACGAGCAGTACTTC	CASSQGDSYEQYF
TRBV6-6	16	.	TRBJ1-1	.	TGTGCCAGCAGCACCCTCAAGACAGGCGCTAGCACTGAAGCTTTCTTT	CASSTLKTGASTEAFF
TRBV6-4	13	.	TRBJ1-2	.	TGTGCCAGCAAAACCGCAGGGCTTTATGGCTACACCTTC	CASKTAGLYGYTF
TRBV23-1	13	.	TRBJ1-5	.	TGCGCCAGCAGTCAGTGGGGTGGGAGGCCCCAGCATTTT	CASSQWGGRPQHF
TRBV28	17	.	TRBJ2-7	.	TGTGCCAGCAGTTTATATAGAGGGCAGGGGCAGGAATACGAGCAGTACTTC	CASSLYRGQGQEYEQYF
TRBV19	18	.	TRBJ1-2	TRBD1	TGTGCCAGTAATCCTCTGCGGACAGGGAATACAATCAACTATGGCTACACCTTC	CASNPLRTGNTINYGYTF
TRBV18	11	.	TRBJ2-7	.	TGTGCCAGCTCACGGACGGGGGAGCAGTACTTC	CASSRTGEQYF
TRBV6-6	15	.	TRBJ1-1	TRBD1	TGTGCCAGCAGGAATACAGGGGAAGGGAACACTGAAGCTTTCTTT	CASRNTGEGNTEAFF
TRBV28	16	few	TRBJ1-2	TRBD1	TGTGCCAGCAGCGACAGGGGGCGGCGTAATGGCTATGGCTACACCTTC	CASSDRGRRNGYGYTF
TRBV19	17	.	TRBJ2-7	TRBD2	TGTGCCAGTAGTAGATCGGTACTAGCGGGAGGGCTCTACGAGCAGTACTTC	CASSRSVLAGGLYEQYF
TRBV5-4	15	.	TRBJ2-5	TRBD2	TGTGCCAGCAGCGGACTAAGCGGGAGAAGAGAGACCCAGTACTTC	CASSGLSGRRETQYF
TRBV5-1	15	.	TRBJ2-5	.	TGCGCCAGCCGAAACCTAATTCACGGAGGGGAGACCCAGTACTTC	CASRNLIHGGETQYF
TRBV28	15	.	TRBJ2-7	.	TGTGCCAGCAGTTGGGCCAGGCGGGGTAGGTACGAGCAGTACTTC	CASSWARRGRYEQYF
TRBV4-1	14	.	TRBJ1-5	.	TGCGCCAGCAGCCAAGTCGGGAGCAATCAGCCCCAGCATTTT	CASSQVGSNQPQHF
TRBV28	17	once	TRBJ2-3	.	TGTGCCAGCAGTTTAGGTACCATGCAAGGGAGTCTAGATACGCAGTATTTT	CASSLGTMQGSLDTQYF
TRBV29-1	17	.	TRBJ2-1	.	TGCAGCGTTGCGGGGGTCGACTCCCGGGCAACCTACAATGAGCAGTTCTTC	CSVAGVDSRATYNEQFF
TRBV28	11	.	TRBJ2-3	.	TGTGCCAGCAGTGACAGGCAGAGGCAGTATTTT	CASSDRQRQYF
TRBV7-9	15	.	TRBJ2-1	.	TGTGCCAGCAGCTTAGTCGCCCGTCAGGGTCAGGAGCAGTTCTTC	CASSLVARQGQEQFF
TRBV9	16	.	TRBJ2-1	TRBD2	TGTGCCAGCAGCGTTGCCGACGGGACTAGTTACGGTGAGCAGTTCTTC	CASSVADGTSYGEQFF
TRBV7-9	12	.	TRBJ2-3	.	TGTGCCAGCAGCTCACAGGGAGATACGCAGTATTTT	CASSSQGDTQYF
TRBV27	19	.	TRBJ2-5	TRBD2	TGTGCCAGCAGGCCCCTGGGTGCGGGAGCGGGAGGGCTCCGGGAGACCCAGTACTTC	CASRPLGAGAGGLRETQYF
TRBV10-3	16	.	TRBJ2-7	.	TGTGCCATCAGTGACCCCCGGGACCAGGGGCCCTACGAGCAGTACTTC	CAISDPRDQGPYEQYF
TRBV5-6	13	.	TRBJ1-2	TRBD1	TGTGCCAGCAGCGCAGGGGGGATCCATGGCTACACCTTC	CASSAGGIHGYTF
TRBV2	12	.	TRBJ1-5	TRBD1	TGTGCCAGCAGTACAGGGGATCAGCCCCAGCATTTT	CASSTGDQPQHF
TRBV27	14	.	TRBJ1-2	TRBD1	TGTGCCAGCAGTTTCACGGACAGGGGGAGTGGCTACACCTTC	CASSFTDRGSGYTF
TRBV25-1	14	.	TRBJ2-7	TRBD1	TGTGCCAGCAGGGGGGACAGGGGGGCCTACGAGCAGTACTTC	CASRGDRGAYEQYF
TRBV10-2	15	.	TRBJ2-1	.	TGCGCCAGCAGTGAGAGGGTTGCAGGGGGGAATGAGCAGTTCTTC	CASSERVAGGNEQFF
TRBV11-3	13	once	TRBJ1-5	TRBD1	TGTGCCAGTCCCGACAGGGGGCCTCAGCCCCAGCATTTT	CASPDRGPQPQHF
TRBV27	14	.	TRBJ2-7	.	TGTGCCAGCAGTTTGGAAGGAGGGTCCTACGAGCAGTACTTC	CASSLEGGSYEQYF
TRBV6-1	11	.	TRBJ1-1	.	TGTGCCAGCAGTGAAATCGCAGGCGCTTTCTTT	CASSEIAGAFF
TRBV14	17	once	TRBJ1-6	TRBD1	TGTGCCAGCAGCCAAGTAACAGGGGGGTCCTATAATTCACCCCTCCACTTT	CASSQVTGGSYNSPLHF
TRBV5-4	18	.	TRBJ2-2	.	TGTGCCAGCAGCTTGGGGGGTTCGGGACAAAGAATTATCGGGGAGCTGTTTTTT	CASSLGGSGQRIIGELFF
TRBV5-1	14	.	TRBJ2-5	TRBD1	TGCGCCAGCAGCTCCGGGACAGGGTCCGAGACCCAGTACTTC	CASSSGTGSETQYF
TRBV11-3	15	.	TRBJ2-5	TRBD2	TGTGCCAGCAGCTCACTAGCGGGGGGGTATCAGACCCAGTACTTC	CASSSLAGGYQTQYF
TRBV13	15	.	TRBJ2-7	TRBD1	TGTGCCAGCAGCTCCCCCGGGACAGATCTCTACGAGCAGTACTTC	CASSSPGTDLYEQYF
TRBV6-5	12	.	TRBJ1-1	.	TGTGCCAGCAGGTATATGAACACTGAAGCTTTCTTT	CASRYMNTEAFF
TRBV11-3	15	.	TRBJ2-5	.	TGTGCCAGCAGCCCCCACTTGACATCATCGGAGACCCAGTACTTC	CASSPHLTSSETQYF
TRBV18	12	.	TRBJ1-1	.	TGTGCCAGCTCACCGCGTAGAACTGAAGCTTTCTTT	CASSPRRTEAFF
TRBV15	19	.	TRBJ2-2	TRBD2	TGTGCCACCAGCAGAGATCGGGCTAGCGGGAGGGCCGGCACCGGGGAGCTGTTTTTT	CATSRDRASGRAGTGELFF